This TCR beta chain originates from a study of blood T cells in healthy people across ages. Notes on the study in general: Older individuals had lower TCR beta diversity per million T cells (the decline was roughly linear). Any changes in expanded clonotypes were possibly confounded, as donor CMV status remained unknown.

Trimming at V came to 5 bases and at J to 2 bases, leaving 6 bases not matched to a gene. This CDR3 is 15 amino acids long. Germline assignment: CDR1 MDHEN and CDR2 SYDVKM. For every donor, a draw yielded ten milliliters of peripheral blood. Per-sample PBMC isolation yielded at least 6.5 million cells. Using a J-beta primer mix together with a sample-barcoded 5' primer, a second PCR was run for roughly 6 to 12 cycles. MiXCR was run by TCRdb on the 5' RACE reads, yielding one entry per CDR3 protein. This table holds approximately 670,000 distinct CDR3 sequences, roughly 41% found once. With respect to this clonotype: Antigen: not known.

The chain links TRBV28 to TRBJ1-2; 9 bases match TRBD1. The sequence derives from a man older than 75 in good health. Sequenced input: blood. CDR3 coding DNA: TGTGCCAGCAGTGGGGGGACAGGGAAGAACTATGGCTACACCTTC. This codes for CASSGGTGKNYGYTF.